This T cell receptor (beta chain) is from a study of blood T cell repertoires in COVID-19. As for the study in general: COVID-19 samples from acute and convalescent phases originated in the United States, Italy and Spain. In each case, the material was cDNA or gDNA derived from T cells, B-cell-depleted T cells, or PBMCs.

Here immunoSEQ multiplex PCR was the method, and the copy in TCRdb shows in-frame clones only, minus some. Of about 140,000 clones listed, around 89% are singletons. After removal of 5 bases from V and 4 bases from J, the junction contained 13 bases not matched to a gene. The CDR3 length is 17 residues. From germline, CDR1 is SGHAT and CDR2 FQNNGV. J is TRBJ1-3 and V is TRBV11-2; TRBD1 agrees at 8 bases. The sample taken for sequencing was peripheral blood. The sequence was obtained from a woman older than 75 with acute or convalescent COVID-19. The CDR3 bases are TGTGCCAGCAGCCGATTCGGACAGGGATATTTAGGAAACACCATATATTTT. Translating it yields CASSRFGQGYLGNTIYF.